Shown below are 16 T cell receptor beta chains from a single sample sequenced in a study of vaccination and CD4 T cells after COVID-19. Regarding treatment: approximately 9-day PBMC culture with coronavirus spike peptide pools or control peptides (ViraFEST assay). CD4+ T-cell collection from the unexposed donor predated the COVID-19 pandemic (2011-2018). At the Johns Hopkins FTIC core, DNA taken from cultured CD4+ T cells was sequenced by way of the Oncomine TCR Beta short-read assay. The genomic DNA was obtained from cultured CD4+ T cells by extraction with the QIAamp micro DNA kit. TCRdb itself ran the PCR reads through MiXCR, one entry per CDR3 protein. The sample includes about 11,000 distinct CDR3 sequences, almost 40% of them seen just once. These receptors' targets are unknown. Sequencing input: CD4+ T cells from blood, cultured in vitro. These TCRs come from a human donor in good health.

V usage is TRBV20-1 and J usage is TRBJ1-5; TRBD1 is a possible D gene (5 bases). V dropped 6 bases and J dropped 5 bases, with 14 bases sitting between them. Germline V lookup: CDR1 DFQATT, CDR2 SNEGSKA (reference sequence). CDR3 length: 13 residues. CDR3 loop: CSAPDSSYQPQHF. CDR3 in DNA: TGCAGTGCCCCAGACAGTAGTTATCAGCCCCAGCATTTT.

The CDR3 is CASSISSQAETQYF. CDR3 DNA sequence: TGTGCCAGTAGTATAAGTAGCCAGGCGGAGACCCAGTACTTC. V usage is TRBV19 and J usage is TRBJ2-5; D remains unclear. Germline assignment: CDR1 LNHDA and CDR2 SQIVND (reference sequence). V was clipped by 2 bases and J by 5 bases, with 12 bases between them. The CDR3 has 14 amino acids.

J is TRBJ1-5 and V is TRBV19, with D tentatively TRBD1 (6 bases). V dropped 6 bases and J dropped 0 bases, with 18 bases sitting between them. The germline V gene has CDR1 LNHDA and CDR2 SQIVND (reference sequence). The length of the CDR3 is 17 residues. CDR3 DNA: TGTGCCAGTAGATTTGGCCGGGGGCCAAATAGCAATCAGCCCCAGCATTTT. It encodes CASRFGRGPNSNQPQHF.

The V call is TRBV28, the J call TRBJ2-1; D is undetermined. Germline loops: CDR1 MDHEN, CDR2 SYDVKM. Trimming removed 1 base at V and 4 bases at J, with 5 bases between. This CDR3 contains 13 residues. In DNA form, the CDR3 reads TGTGCCAGCAGTTTATTCCCTTACAATGAGCAGTTCTTC. This gives the protein CASSLFPYNEQFF.

The chain joins TRBV20-1 to TRBJ2-5; 10 nucleotides align to TRBD2. Looked up from germline, CDR1 is DFQATT and CDR2 is SNEGSKA (reference sequence). The junction had 9 bases not matched to a gene; V was cut back by 4 bases and J by 7 bases. CDR3 length equals 14 residues. The CDR3 nucleotides are TGCAGTGCTATACACGGGACTAGCGACGGGACCCAGTACTTC. It encodes CSAIHGTSDGTQYF.

In its sample, this clonotype was seen a few times. This rearrangement joins TRBV6-2 or TRBV6-3 to TRBJ2-7; 8 nucleotides align to TRBD1. Germline V gives CDR1 MNHEY, CDR2 SVGEGT. The CDR3 loop spans 15 amino acids. The junction had 2 bases not matched to a gene; V was cut back by 0 bases and J by 1 base. In DNA form, the CDR3 reads TGTGCCAGCAGTTACTCAGGGACAGGTTCCTACGAGCAGTACTTC. Translating it yields CASSYSGTGSYEQYF.

This clonotype occurred a few times. The V gene is TRBV7-3, the J gene TRBJ2-3; 7 bases map to TRBD2. The CDR3 is made up of 16 amino acids. The ends lost 5 bases at V and 2 bases at J; junction bases unmatched: 10. Germline assignment: CDR1 SGHTA and CDR2 FQGTGA. CDR3 residues: CASSRRPGLNTDTQYF. CDR3 sequence (DNA): TGTGCCAGCAGCCGGCGCCCGGGACTAAACACAGATACGCAGTATTTT.

The chain joins TRBV7-8 to TRBJ2-2; D is unresolved. The CDR3 loop spans 15 amino acids. V lost 2 bases and J lost 0, with 7 bases in between. The germline gives CDR1 SGHVS, CDR2 FQNEAQ. Written as DNA, the CDR3 is TGTGCCAGCAGCTTAAGTGGGGCGAACACCGGGGAGCTGTTTTTT. Translating it yields CASSLSGANTGELFF.

This chain links TRBV12-3 or TRBV12-4 with TRBJ1-1; D remains ambiguous. CDR3 size: 14 residues. Trimming removed 3 bases from V and 5 bases from J, with 13 bases in between. The CDR3 is CASSFGRLRTEAFF. The CDR3 bases are TGTGCCAGCAGTTTCGGGCGGTTAAGGACTGAAGCTTTCTTT.

In its sample, this clonotype is medium-sized (0.01 to 0.1%). The rearrangement uses TRBV24-1 and TRBJ1-5, with D possibly matching TRBD1 (5 bases). The CDR3 loop spans 13 amino acids. The V end was cut by 4 bases, the J end by 4 bases, with 7 bases between. The germline gives CDR1 KGHDR, CDR2 SFDVKD. CDR3 nucleotide sequence: TGTGCCACCAGTGACCCAGGGAATCAGCCCCAGCATTTT. This codes for CATSDPGNQPQHF.

This clonotype was recorded a few times. The rearrangement links TRBV28 to TRBJ1-3; weak D call: TRBD1 (6 bases). This CDR3 spans 16 amino acids. The germline V gene encodes CDR1 MDHEN and CDR2 SYDVKM. V lost 6 bases and J lost 7, with 22 bases in between. CDR3 residues: CASRPRLQGLWNTIYF. DNA of the CDR3: TGTGCCAGCAGGCCACGACTACAGGGTTTGTGGAACACCATATATTTT.

About this clonotype: Germline and junction disagree at one end, which may indicate a read error. The V gene is TRBV20-1, the J gene TRBJ1-1, with 7 bases fitting TRBD1. The CDR3 totals 13 residues. The germline CDR1 and CDR2 sequences are DFQATT and SNEGSKA (reference sequence). The CDR3 sequence is CSASQGGITEASF. DNA for the CDR3: TGCAGTGCCAGTCAGGGGGGAATCACTGAAGCTTCCTTT.

The chain is built from TRBV10-3 and TRBJ2-1, with 9 bases lining up with TRBD1. This CDR3 comprises 14 residues. In germline, CDR1 is ENHRY, CDR2 SYGVKD. Losses at the gene ends were 11 bases for V and 7 bases for J; bases not matched to a gene: 12. CDR3 region: CAGSQGQGRNEQFF. For the CDR3, the DNA is TGTGCCGGGAGCCAGGGACAGGGAAGGAATGAGCAGTTCTTC.

CDR3 bases: TGTGCCAGCAGCTTGGGGACAGGGAAGGAGACCCAGTACTTC. Protein: CASSLGTGKETQYF. V and J are TRBV7-9 and TRBJ2-5, with 9 bases identical to TRBD1. V trimming: 3 bases; J trimming: 5 bases; junction bases outside the gene matches: 4. Germline CDR1 SEHNR, CDR2 FQNEAQ (reference sequence). The CDR3 has 14 residues.

This clonotype was seen more than once but under ten times. The chain is built from TRBV7-9 and TRBJ1-2; a possible D gene is TRBD1 (6 bases). The CDR3 extends over 16 amino acids. Deletions cut 5 bases from V and 4 bases from J, with 20 bases between. CDR1 is SEHNR, CDR2 FQNEAQ, per germline (reference sequence). Here the CDR3 reads CASSQNRQGPAYGYTF. CDR3 sequence (DNA): TGTGCCAGCAGCCAAAATCGGCAGGGGCCAGCCTATGGCTACACCTTC.

The rearrangement links TRBV7-8 to TRBJ1-1, with TRBD1 identical over 8 bases. CDR3 length: 14 amino acids. Germline CDR1 is SGHVS and CDR2 is FQNEAQ. V lost 5 bases, J lost 1 base, and 3 bases stayed unmatched. The CDR3 DNA is TGTGCCAGCAGCATGGACAGGGCGAACACTGAAGCTTTCTTT. Its protein is CASSMDRANTEAFF.